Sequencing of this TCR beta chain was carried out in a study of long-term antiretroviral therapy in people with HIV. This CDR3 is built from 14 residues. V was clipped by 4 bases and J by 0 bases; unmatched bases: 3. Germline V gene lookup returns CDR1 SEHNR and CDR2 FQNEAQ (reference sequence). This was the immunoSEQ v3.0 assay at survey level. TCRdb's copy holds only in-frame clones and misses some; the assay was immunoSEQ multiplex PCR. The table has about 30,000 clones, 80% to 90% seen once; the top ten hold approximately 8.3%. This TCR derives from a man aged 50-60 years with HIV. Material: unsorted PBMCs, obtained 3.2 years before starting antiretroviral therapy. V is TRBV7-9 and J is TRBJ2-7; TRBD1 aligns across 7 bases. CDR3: CASSSDRSSYEQYF. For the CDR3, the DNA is TGTGCCAGCAGCTCGGACAGGAGCTCCTACGAGCAGTACTTC. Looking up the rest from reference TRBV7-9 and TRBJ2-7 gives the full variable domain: DTGVSQNPRHKITKRGQNVTFRCDPISEHNRLYWYRQTLGQGPEFLTYFQNEAQLEKSRLLSDRFSAERPKGSFSTLEIQRTEQGDSAMYLCASSSDRSSYEQYFGPGTRLTVT.